A selection of T cell receptor beta chains follows, all from one sample in a study of T-cell reconstitution after alpha-beta-depleted transplantation in children. TCRdb analysed the PCR reads with MiXCR anew, one entry per CDR3 protein. Here the sample spans about 980,000 distinct CDR3 sequences, around 30% being singletons. This specimen was PBMCs, mostly from graft donor cells, taken 360 days after TCRalphabeta/CD19-depleted stem cell transplant. These receptor sequences come from a boy under two years old who had a stem cell transplant for SCID, so the T cells may come from the graft donor. Both conserved end residues are part of each CDR3. The D gene is left open where the match is weak. A row's size may be missing; if present it is once, few, many or a size class.

j_gene	abundance	d_gene	v_gene	CDR3nt	CDR3aa
TRBJ2-1	.	TRBD2	TRBV29-1	TGCAGCGGAAATCGGGGGGGCTCCTACAATGAGCAGTTCTTC	CSGNRGGSYNEQFF
TRBJ2-5	.	TRBD2	TRBV7-4	TGTGCCAGCAGCTTAGTTGGACTAGCGGGGGACCTGAGGTGTTTTACTTGTGACGTGGAGACCCAGTACTTC	CASSLVGLAGDLRCFTCDVETQYF
TRBJ1-1	few	.	TRBV5-1	TGCGCCAGCAGCTACAAGGGGGAAACTGAAGCTTTCTTT	CASSYKGETEAFF
TRBJ1-3	few	.	TRBV12-3/TRBV12-4	TGTGCCAGCAGTTTAGACAGGGTCTGGGGAAACACCATATATTTT	CASSLDRVWGNTIYF
TRBJ2-4	.	.	TRBV21-1	TGTGCCAGCAGCCCGGGACAGGACGTACTAGCCAAAAACATTCAGTACTTC	CASSPGQDVLAKNIQYF
TRBJ2-7	.	.	TRBV10-3	TGTGCCATCAGCGCGGACCGGACCGGGTACGAGCAGTACTTC	CAISADRTGYEQYF
TRBJ2-3	.	.	TRBV7-2	TGTGCCAGCAGCTTACAGGCCACCACAGATACGCAGTATTTT	CASSLQATTDTQYF
TRBJ2-4	few	TRBD2	TRBV3-1	TGTGCCAGCAGCCAAGATCTAGCGGGGGGACCCATTCAGTACTTC	CASSQDLAGGPIQYF
TRBJ2-7	.	TRBD1	TRBV15	TGTGCCACCAGCAGAGATAGGGGGGACAGGGCATACGAGCAGTACTTC	CATSRDRGDRAYEQYF
TRBJ2-1	many	TRBD2	TRBV28	TGTGCCAGCAGTCCAAGGACTAGCGGGGGTCCATACAATGAGCAGTTCTTC	CASSPRTSGGPYNEQFF
TRBJ2-5	few	.	TRBV20-1	TGCAGTGCTAGCGAAATTCAAGAGACCCAGTACTTC	CSASEIQETQYF
TRBJ2-7	.	.	TRBV5-6	TGTGCCAGCAGCCGAGGGGTAGATTACGAGCAGTACTTC	CASSRGVDYEQYF
TRBJ2-7	.	TRBD1	TRBV7-8	TGTGCCAGCAGCTTAGCTCTTGGCCTAACAGACAGGGTGTACGAGCAGTACTTC	CASSLALGLTDRVYEQYF
TRBJ1-1	.	.	TRBV5-1	TGCGCCAGCAGACAATATACCTCAGTAGGGGCCGCTGAAGCTTTCTTT	CASRQYTSVGAAEAFF
TRBJ2-1	.	TRBD1	TRBV5-6	TGTGCCAGCAGCTTTTTTTACAGGGGGTACAATGAGCAGTTCTTC	CASSFFYRGYNEQFF
TRBJ2-1	once	.	TRBV2	TGTGCCAGCAGTGGGGCTGAGAATGAGCAGTTCTTC	CASSGAENEQFF
TRBJ2-7	.	.	TRBV5-6	TGTGCCAGCAGGCTGAGGGTTCCAGGGTACGAGCAGTACTTC	CASRLRVPGYEQYF
TRBJ2-2	few	TRBD2	TRBV10-3	TGTGCCACCCCAGGAAAAGCGGGACTATTAGTGGGCGGGGAGCTGTTTTTT	CATPGKAGLLVGGELFF
TRBJ2-7	few	.	TRBV13	TGTGCCAGCAGCTCCTTCAGGGACCCTCGGAGGTGTCAGTACTTC	CASSSFRDPRRCQYF
TRBJ1-5	.	TRBD1	TRBV20-1	TGCAGTGCTAGTTACAGGGGGGATCAGCCCCAGCATTTT	CSASYRGDQPQHF
TRBJ1-1	.	TRBD1	TRBV11-2	TGTGCCACCGCCACAGGGGGCGGAACTGAAGCTTTCTTT	CATATGGGTEAFF
TRBJ2-2	.	.	TRBV12-3/TRBV12-4	TGTGCCAGCAGTTTTAAGGCCCTCCGTGGCACCGGGGAGCTGTTTTTT	CASSFKALRGTGELFF
TRBJ2-7	.	TRBD1	TRBV20-1	TGCAGTGCCGCCGGGGACAGTCAAACCTACGAGCAGTACTTC	CSAAGDSQTYEQYF
TRBJ2-7	few	TRBD2	TRBV6-5	TGTGCCAGCAGTTACGCGAGTAGCGGGGGGCCCAGCTCCTACGAGCAGTACTTC	CASSYASSGGPSSYEQYF
TRBJ2-1	.	TRBD2	TRBV5-6	TGTGCCAGCAGCCCAGGGACTACCCAAAGACCGTTCTTC	CASSPGTTQRPFF
TRBJ2-1	few	.	TRBV5-1	TGCGCCAGCAGCCCGCATTCGACCTACAATGAGCAGTTCTTC	CASSPHSTYNEQFF
TRBJ2-5	.	TRBD2	TRBV20-1	TGCAGTGCTAGAGAATTGGGGGGAGGGAAAGAGACCCAGTACTTC	CSARELGGGKETQYF
TRBJ1-1	few	.	TRBV5-5	TGTGCCAGCAGCGTACGTGAACAGGGCAGGAACACTGAAGCTTTCTTT	CASSVREQGRNTEAFF
TRBJ1-2	.	.	TRBV3-1	TGTGCCAGCAGCAACCCGGGGGGCGGATATGGCTACACCTTC	CASSNPGGGYGYTF
TRBJ2-5	few	.	TRBV12-3/TRBV12-4	TGTGCCAGCAGTTCGGTGGGGCCGGAGACCCAGTACTTC	CASSSVGPETQYF
TRBJ2-7	.	TRBD1	TRBV28	TGTGCCAGCAGGACCGGGACAGGGGGGTTCGAGCAGTACTTC	CASRTGTGGFEQYF
TRBJ1-6	few	.	TRBV15	TGTGCCACCAGCCCGACCGGGTTCGGCCTTTCACCCCTCCACTTT	CATSPTGFGLSPLHF
TRBJ2-2	few	.	TRBV7-9	TGTGCCAGCAGCTTAGTGGGCAGGCGCGGGGAGCTGTTTTTT	CASSLVGRRGELFF
TRBJ2-7	few	TRBD2	TRBV20-1	TGCAGTGCTGAGCGGGGGGCCACCTACGAGCAGTACTTC	CSAERGATYEQYF
TRBJ2-3	few	TRBD2	TRBV12-3/TRBV12-4	TGTGCCAGCAGTCCCCCCCAGACTAGCGTGACAGAGGGGATCACAGATACGCAGTATTTT	CASSPPQTSVTEGITDTQYF
TRBJ1-1	few	.	TRBV5-1	TGCGCCAGCAGCTTGGCACAGGCGATTAACACTGAAGCTTTCTTT	CASSLAQAINTEAFF
TRBJ1-3	.	.	TRBV28	TGTGCCAGCAGTTTTCCCGGTTCCTCTGGAAACACCATATATTTT	CASSFPGSSGNTIYF